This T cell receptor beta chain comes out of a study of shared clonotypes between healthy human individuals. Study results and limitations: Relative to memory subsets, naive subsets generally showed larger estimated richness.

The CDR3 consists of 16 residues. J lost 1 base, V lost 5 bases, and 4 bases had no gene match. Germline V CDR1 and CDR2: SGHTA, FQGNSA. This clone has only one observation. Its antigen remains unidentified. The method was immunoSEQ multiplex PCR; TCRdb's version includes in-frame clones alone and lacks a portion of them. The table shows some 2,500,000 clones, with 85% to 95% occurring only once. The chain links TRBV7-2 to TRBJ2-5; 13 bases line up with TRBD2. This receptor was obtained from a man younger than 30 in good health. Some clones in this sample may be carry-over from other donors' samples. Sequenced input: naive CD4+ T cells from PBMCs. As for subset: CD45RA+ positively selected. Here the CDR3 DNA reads TGTGCCAGCAGCGTTGGGACTAGCGGGGCCCAAGAGACCCAGTACTTC. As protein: CASSVGTSGAQETQYF.